The sequence of this T cell receptor (beta chain) was determined in a study of radiation and T cells in renal cell carcinoma. On the study more broadly: Nephrectomy followed 15 Gy stereotactic body radiation by 4 weeks. Study-wide points: In blood, top tumor clones expanded by 2 weeks, shrinking by 4. Baseline intratumoral clonotype presence is unknown without pretreatment biopsies.

The CDR3 is 11 residues long. The ends were cut back, 0 bases at V and 9 bases at J, with 9 bases in the middle. Germline CDR1 DFQATT, CDR2 SNEGSKA (reference sequence). Measured with immunoSEQ multiplex PCR; TCRdb has only the in-frame clones, and not every one. The table records roughly 75,000 clones, 82% of them present only once. Comment on this clone: What it binds is unknown.

Documented time point: blood 2 weeks post-SBRT. Specified treatment: 15 Gy SBRT to primary tumor, nephrectomy 4 weeks later. Serial blood draws occurred at baseline and 2 and 4 weeks post-SBRT. The V call is TRBV20-1, the J call TRBJ2-7; D gene uncertain. The sample here was blood, taken from a patient whose treatment included radiotherapy and nephrectomy. The source is a man aged 55 to 70 with renal cell carcinoma. CDR3 sequence reads: CSARDVAGQYF. Written as DNA, the CDR3 is TGCAGTGCTAGAGATGTTGCTGGGCAGTACTTC.